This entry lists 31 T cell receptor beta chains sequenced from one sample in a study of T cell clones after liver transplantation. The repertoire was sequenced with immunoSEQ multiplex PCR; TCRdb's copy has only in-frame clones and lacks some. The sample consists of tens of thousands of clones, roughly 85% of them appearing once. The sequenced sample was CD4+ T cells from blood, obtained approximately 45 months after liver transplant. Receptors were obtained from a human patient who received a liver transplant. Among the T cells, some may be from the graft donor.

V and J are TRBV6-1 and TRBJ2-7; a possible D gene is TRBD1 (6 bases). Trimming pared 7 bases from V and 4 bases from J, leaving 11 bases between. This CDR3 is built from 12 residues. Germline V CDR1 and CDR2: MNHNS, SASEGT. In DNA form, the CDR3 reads TGTGCCAGCAAGGGGGACCTTTACGAGCAGTACTTC. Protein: CASKGDLYEQYF.

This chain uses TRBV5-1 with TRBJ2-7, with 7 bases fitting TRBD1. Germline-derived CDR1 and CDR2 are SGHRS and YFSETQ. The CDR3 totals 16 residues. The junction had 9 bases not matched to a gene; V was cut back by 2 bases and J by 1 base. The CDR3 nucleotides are TGCGCCAGCAGCTTAACTCCGGGACAGACTTCCTACGAGCAGTACTTC. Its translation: CASSLTPGQTSYEQYF.

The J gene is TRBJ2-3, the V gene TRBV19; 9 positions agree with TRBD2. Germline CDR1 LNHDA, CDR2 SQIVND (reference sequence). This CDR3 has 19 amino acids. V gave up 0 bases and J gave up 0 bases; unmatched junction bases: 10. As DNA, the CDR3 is TGTGCCAGTAGTATAGATCGGCGCAAGAGCGGGAGGAGCACAGATACGCAGTATTTT. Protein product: CASSIDRRKSGRSTDTQYF.

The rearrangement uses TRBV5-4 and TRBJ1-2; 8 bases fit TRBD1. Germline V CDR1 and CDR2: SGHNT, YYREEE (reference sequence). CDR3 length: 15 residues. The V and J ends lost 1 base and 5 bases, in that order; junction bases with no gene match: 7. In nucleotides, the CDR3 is TGTGCCAGCAGCTTGTTTCAGGGGGCTGTGTATGGCTACACCTTC. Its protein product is CASSLFQGAVYGYTF.

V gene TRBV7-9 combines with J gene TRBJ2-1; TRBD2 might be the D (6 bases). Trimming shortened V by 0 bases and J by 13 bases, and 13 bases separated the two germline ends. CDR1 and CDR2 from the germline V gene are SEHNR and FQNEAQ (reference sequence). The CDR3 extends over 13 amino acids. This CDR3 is CASSLAIGGIQFF. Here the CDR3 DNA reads TGTGCCAGCAGCTTAGCGATTGGGGGGATCCAGTTCTTC.

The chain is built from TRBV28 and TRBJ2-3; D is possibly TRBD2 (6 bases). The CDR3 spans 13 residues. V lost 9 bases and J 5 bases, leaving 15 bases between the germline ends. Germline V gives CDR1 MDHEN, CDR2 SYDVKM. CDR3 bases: TGTGCCAGTAGCGGCCAGCACAGAGATACGCAGTATTTT. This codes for CASSGQHRDTQYF. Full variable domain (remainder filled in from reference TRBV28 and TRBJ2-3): DVKVTQSSRYLVKRTGEKVFLECVQDMDHENMFWYRQDPGLGLRLIYFSYDVKMKEKGDIPEGYSVSREKKERFSLILESASTNQTSMYLCASSGQHRDTQYFGPGTRLTVL.

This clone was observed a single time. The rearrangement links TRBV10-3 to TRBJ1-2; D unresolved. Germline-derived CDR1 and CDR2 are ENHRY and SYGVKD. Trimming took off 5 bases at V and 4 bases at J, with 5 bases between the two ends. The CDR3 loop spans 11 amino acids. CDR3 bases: TGTGCCATCAGTAACAGCTATGGCTACACCTTC. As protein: CAISNSYGYTF.

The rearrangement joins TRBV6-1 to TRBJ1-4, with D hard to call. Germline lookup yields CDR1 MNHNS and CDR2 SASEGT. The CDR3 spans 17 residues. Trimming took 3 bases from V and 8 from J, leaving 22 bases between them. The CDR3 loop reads CASSEGVRSSSREKLFF. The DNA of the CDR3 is TGTGCCAGCAGTGAGGGCGTACGCAGCTCATCAAGGGAAAAACTGTTTTTT.

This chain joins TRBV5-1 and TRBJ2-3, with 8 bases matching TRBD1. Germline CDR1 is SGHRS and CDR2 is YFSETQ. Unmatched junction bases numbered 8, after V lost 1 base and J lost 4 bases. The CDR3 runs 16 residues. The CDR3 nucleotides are TGCGCCAGCAGCTTGCCGTCCGGGACAGGTTCAGATACGCAGTATTTT. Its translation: CASSLPSGTGSDTQYF.

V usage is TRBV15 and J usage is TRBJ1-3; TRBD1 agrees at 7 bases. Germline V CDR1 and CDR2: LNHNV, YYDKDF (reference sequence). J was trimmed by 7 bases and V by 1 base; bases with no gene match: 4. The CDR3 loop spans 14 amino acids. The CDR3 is CATSRVGRGNTIYF. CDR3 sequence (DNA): TGTGCCACCAGCAGAGTGGGCAGGGGGAACACCATATATTTT.

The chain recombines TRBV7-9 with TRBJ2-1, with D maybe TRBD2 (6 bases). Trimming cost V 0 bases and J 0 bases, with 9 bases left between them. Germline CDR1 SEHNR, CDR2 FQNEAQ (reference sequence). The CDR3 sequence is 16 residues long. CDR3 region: CASSLAWRGSYNEQFF. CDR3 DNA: TGTGCCAGCAGCTTAGCTTGGCGGGGCTCCTACAATGAGCAGTTCTTC.

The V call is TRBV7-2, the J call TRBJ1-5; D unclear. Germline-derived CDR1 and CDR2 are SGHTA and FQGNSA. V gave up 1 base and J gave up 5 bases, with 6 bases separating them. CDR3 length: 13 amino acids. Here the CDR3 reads CASSLDGYQPQHF. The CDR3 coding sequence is TGTGCCAGCAGCTTAGATGGTTATCAGCCCCAGCATTTT.

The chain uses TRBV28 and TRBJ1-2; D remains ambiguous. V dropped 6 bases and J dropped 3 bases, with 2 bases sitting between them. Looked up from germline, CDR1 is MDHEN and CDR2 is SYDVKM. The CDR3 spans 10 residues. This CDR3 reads CASRDYGYTF. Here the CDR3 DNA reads TGTGCCAGCAGGGACTATGGCTACACCTTC.

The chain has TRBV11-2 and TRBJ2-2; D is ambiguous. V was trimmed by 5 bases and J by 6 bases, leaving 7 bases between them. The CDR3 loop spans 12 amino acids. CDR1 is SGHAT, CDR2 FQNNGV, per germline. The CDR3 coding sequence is TGTGCCAGCAGCAACATCCCCGGGGAGCTGTTTTTT. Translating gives CASSNIPGELFF. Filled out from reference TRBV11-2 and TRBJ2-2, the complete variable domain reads EAGVAQSPRYKIIEKRQSVAFWCNPISGHATLYWYQQILGQGPKLLIQFQNNGVVDDSQLPKDRFSAERLKGVDSTLKIQPAKLEDSAVYLCASSNIPGELFFGEGSRLTVL.

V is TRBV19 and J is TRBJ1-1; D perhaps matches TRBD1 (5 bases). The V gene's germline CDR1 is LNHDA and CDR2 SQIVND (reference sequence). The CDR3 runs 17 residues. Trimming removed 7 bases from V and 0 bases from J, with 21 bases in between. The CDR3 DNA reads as TGTGCCAGTACCCCCCGACAGTTAGGAGTCATGAACACTGAAGCTTTCTTT. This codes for CASTPRQLGVMNTEAFF.

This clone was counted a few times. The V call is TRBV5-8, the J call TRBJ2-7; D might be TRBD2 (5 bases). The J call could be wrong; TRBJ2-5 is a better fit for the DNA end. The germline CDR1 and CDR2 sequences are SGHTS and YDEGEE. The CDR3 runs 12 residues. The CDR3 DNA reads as TGTGCCAGCAGCTCGGGGTGGGGGACCCAGTACTTC. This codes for CASSSGWGTQYF.

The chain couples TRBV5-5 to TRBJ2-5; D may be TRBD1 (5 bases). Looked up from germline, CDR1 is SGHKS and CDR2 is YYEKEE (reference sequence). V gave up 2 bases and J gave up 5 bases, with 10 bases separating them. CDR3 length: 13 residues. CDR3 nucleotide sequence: TGTGCCAGCAGCTTTCAGGGCGAGGAGACCCAGTACTTC. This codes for CASSFQGEETQYF.

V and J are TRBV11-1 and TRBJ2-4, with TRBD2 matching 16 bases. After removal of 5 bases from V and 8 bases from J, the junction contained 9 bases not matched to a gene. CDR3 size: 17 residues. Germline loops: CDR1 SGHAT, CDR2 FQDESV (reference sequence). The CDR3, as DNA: TGTGCCAGCAGCCCGACGGGACTAGCGGGAGGGGTGGACATTCAGTACTTC. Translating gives CASSPTGLAGGVDIQYF.

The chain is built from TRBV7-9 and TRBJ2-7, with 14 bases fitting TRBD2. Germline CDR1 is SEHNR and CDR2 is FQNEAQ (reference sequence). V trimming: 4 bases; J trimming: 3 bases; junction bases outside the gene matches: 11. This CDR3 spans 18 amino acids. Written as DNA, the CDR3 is TGTGCCAGCAGCTACAAGGGGGGGACTAGCGGGAGAATCTACGAGCAGTACTTC. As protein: CASSYKGGTSGRIYEQYF.

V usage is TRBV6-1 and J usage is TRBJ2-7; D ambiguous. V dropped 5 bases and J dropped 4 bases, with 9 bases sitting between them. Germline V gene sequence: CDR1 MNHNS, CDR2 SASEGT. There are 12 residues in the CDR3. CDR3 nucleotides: TGTGCCAGCAGTATCACCCGTTACGAGCAGTACTTC. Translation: CASSITRYEQYF.

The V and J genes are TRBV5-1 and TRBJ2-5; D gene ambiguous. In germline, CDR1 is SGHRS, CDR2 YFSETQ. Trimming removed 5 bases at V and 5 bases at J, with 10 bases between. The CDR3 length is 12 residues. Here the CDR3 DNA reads TGCGCCAGCAGTCAACATCGGGAGACCCAGTACTTC. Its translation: CASSQHRETQYF.

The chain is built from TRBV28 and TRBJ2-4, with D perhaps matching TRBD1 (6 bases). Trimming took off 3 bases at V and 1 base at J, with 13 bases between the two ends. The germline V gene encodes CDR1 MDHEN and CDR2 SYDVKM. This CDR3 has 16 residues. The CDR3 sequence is CASSFQGNGAKNIQYF. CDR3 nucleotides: TGTGCCAGCAGTTTTCAGGGGAATGGCGCCAAAAACATTCAGTACTTC.

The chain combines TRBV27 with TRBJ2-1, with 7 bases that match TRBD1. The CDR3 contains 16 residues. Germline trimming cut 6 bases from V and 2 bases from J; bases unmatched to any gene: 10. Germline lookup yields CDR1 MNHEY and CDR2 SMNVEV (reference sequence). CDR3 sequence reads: CASSRGQPGAYNEQFF. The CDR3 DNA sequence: TGTGCCAGCAGCAGGGGACAGCCTGGCGCCTACAATGAGCAGTTCTTC.

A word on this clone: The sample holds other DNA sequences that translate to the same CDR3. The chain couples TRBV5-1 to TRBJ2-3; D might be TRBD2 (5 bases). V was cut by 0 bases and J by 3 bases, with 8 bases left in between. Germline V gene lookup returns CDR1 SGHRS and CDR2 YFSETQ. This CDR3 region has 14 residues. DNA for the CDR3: TGCGCCAGCAGCTTGGTTGGGGAGACAGATACGCAGTATTTT. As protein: CASSLVGETDTQYF.

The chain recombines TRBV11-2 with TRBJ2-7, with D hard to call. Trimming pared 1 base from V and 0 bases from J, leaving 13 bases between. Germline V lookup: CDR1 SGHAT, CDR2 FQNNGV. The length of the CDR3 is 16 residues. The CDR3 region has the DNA TGTGCCAGCAGCTTAGTCCCGGCAGATCGCTCCTACGAGCAGTACTTC. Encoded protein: CASSLVPADRSYEQYF.

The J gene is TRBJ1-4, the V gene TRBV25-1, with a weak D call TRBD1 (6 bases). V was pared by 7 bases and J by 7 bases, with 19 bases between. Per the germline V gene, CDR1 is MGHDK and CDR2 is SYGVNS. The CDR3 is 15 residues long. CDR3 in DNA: TGTGCCAGCACCCCTCTGGGGGGGCCCCGTGAAAAACTGTTTTTT. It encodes CASTPLGGPREKLFF.

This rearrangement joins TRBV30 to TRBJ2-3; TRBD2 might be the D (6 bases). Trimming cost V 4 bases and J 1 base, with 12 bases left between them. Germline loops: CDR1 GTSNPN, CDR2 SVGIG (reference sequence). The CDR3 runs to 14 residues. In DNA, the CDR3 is TGTGCCTGGATGCGGGGAGTCGGCACAGATACGCAGTATTTT. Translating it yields CAWMRGVGTDTQYF.

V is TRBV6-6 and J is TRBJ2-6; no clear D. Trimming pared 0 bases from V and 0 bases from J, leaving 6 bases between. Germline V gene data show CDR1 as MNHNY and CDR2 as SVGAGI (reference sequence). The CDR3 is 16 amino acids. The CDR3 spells CASSYSRGSGANVLTF. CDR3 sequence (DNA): TGTGCCAGCAGTTACTCGAGAGGCTCTGGGGCCAACGTCCTGACTTTC.

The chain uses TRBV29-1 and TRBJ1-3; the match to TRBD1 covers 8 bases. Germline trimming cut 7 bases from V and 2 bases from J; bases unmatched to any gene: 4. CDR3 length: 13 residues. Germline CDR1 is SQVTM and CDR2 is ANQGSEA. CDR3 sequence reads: CSATGDPGNTIYF. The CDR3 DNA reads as TGCAGCGCGACAGGGGACCCTGGAAACACCATATATTTT.

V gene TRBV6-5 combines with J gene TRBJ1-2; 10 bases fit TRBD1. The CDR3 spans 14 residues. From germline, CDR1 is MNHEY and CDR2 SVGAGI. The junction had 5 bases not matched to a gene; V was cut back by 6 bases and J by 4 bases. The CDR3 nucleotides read TGTGCCAGCAGATTGGGACAGGGGATCTATGGCTACACCTTC. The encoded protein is CASRLGQGIYGYTF.

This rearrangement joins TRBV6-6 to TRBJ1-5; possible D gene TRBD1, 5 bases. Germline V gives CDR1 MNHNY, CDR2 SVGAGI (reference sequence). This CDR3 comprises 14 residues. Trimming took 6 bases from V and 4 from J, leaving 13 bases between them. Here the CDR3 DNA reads TGTGCCAGCAGCCGAAACGGGGCTAATCAGCCCCAGCATTTT. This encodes CASSRNGANQPQHF.